The 23 T cell receptor beta chains below come from one sample, sequenced in a study of T cell changes during pregnancy in multiple sclerosis. Libraries were prepared by immunoSEQ multiplex PCR; TCRdb keeps only in-frame clonotypes and omits some of them. The sample has approximately 9,000 clones; over 80% are singletons. Sequenced here: CD8+ T cells from peripheral blood mononuclear cells, sampled in the third trimester of pregnancy. The origin of the receptors is a female donor in good health, enrolled as a control in a pregnancy study.

V usage is TRBV6-4 and J usage is TRBJ2-3, with 11 positions matching TRBD2. This CDR3 has 14 amino acids. Unmatched junction bases numbered 1, after V lost 0 bases and J lost 8 bases. CDR1 is MRHNA and CDR2 is SNTAGT in the germline V gene. The CDR3 region has the DNA TGTGCCAGCAGTGACTCTAGCGGGGGGGCTACGCAGTATTTT. It encodes CASSDSSGGATQYF.

DNA of the CDR3: TGTGGTGCGCGGGGCAATAGCAATCAGCCCCAGCATTTT. Its protein product is CGARGNSNQPQHF. The chain recombines TRBV28 with TRBJ1-5; TRBD1 is a possible D gene (5 bases). CDR3 size: 13 residues. Germline values: CDR1 MDHEN, CDR2 SYDVKM.

The chain joins TRBV7-9 to TRBJ1-4, with TRBD1 identical over 8 bases. The CDR3 is 16 amino acids. Germline CDR1 is SEHNR and CDR2 is FQNEAQ (reference sequence). V shed 5 bases, J shed 4 bases, and the junction held 9 bases outside the gene matches. CDR3 nucleotide sequence: TGTGCCAGCAGCAACTCCCGACAGGGGTTTAATGAAAAACTGTTTTTT. It yields the protein CASSNSRQGFNEKLFF.

This CDR3 reads CASSHGTGLAGGQYTGELFF. The CDR3, as DNA: TGTGCCAGCAGCCACGGAACGGGGCTAGCGGGGGGCCAGTACACCGGGGAGCTGTTTTTT. The chain couples TRBV5-4 to TRBJ2-2; 11 bases line up with TRBD2. The CDR3 consists of 20 residues. Germline V gene lookup returns CDR1 SGHNT and CDR2 YYREEE (reference sequence). The V and J ends lost 4 bases and 3 bases, in that order; junction bases with no gene match: 17.

This sequence joins TRBV19 and TRBJ2-2; D is perhaps TRBD2 (5 bases). The V gene's germline CDR1 is LNHDA and CDR2 SQIVND (reference sequence). Trimming removed 3 bases at V and 5 bases at J, with 10 bases between. CDR3 length: 14 amino acids. The CDR3 region is CASSMVLATGELFF. The DNA for the CDR3 is TGTGCCAGTAGTATGGTTCTAGCTACCGGGGAGCTGTTTTTT.

This clone was seen just once. This chain joins TRBV2 and TRBJ1-1; the D gene is possibly TRBD1 (6 bases). Trimming removed 4 bases at V and 3 bases at J, with 21 bases between. The CDR3 contains 17 residues. The germline CDR1 and CDR2 sequences are SNHLY and FYNNEI. The CDR3 sequence is CASSADRMVSRDTEAFF. In nucleotides, the CDR3 is TGTGCCAGCAGTGCTGACAGGATGGTTAGCCGGGACACTGAAGCTTTCTTT. The complete variable domain, with remaining parts taken from reference TRBV2 and TRBJ1-1, reads EPEVTQTPSHQVTQMGQEVILRCVPISNHLYFYWYRQILGQKVEFLVSFYNNEISEKSEIFDDQFSVERPDGSNFTLKIRSTKLEDSAMYFCASSADRMVSRDTEAFFGQGTRLTVV.

The gene calls are TRBV18 and TRBJ1-2; 7 nucleotides line up with TRBD1. The CDR3 contains 13 residues. J lost 7 bases, V lost 3 bases, and 5 bases had no gene match. Germline values: CDR1 KGHSH, CDR2 LQKENI. The chain's CDR3 is CASSPEGASGYTF. The CDR3 DNA follows: TGTGCCAGCTCACCCGAGGGGGCTAGTGGCTACACCTTC.

Worth noting for this clone: The same CDR3 can be traced to other DNA sequences in this sample. The chain joins TRBV9 to TRBJ1-2; weak D call: TRBD1 (6 bases). Trimming took 2 bases from V and 8 from J, leaving 10 bases between them. CDR3 length: 12 amino acids. Germline V CDR1 and CDR2: SGDLS, YYNGEE. The CDR3 DNA is TGTGCCAGCAGCGTCAGGGGCTACGGCTACACCTTC. It yields the protein CASSVRGYGYTF. The complete variable domain, with remaining parts taken from reference TRBV9 and TRBJ1-2, reads DSGVTQTPKHLITATGQRVTLRCSPRSGDLSVYWYQQSLDQGLQFLIQYYNGEERAKGNILERFSAQQFPDLHSELNLSSLELGDSALYFCASSVRGYGYTFGSGTRLTVV.

This chain uses TRBV7-4 with TRBJ2-1; 8 bases line up with TRBD1. The ends lost 5 bases at V and 3 bases at J; junction bases unmatched: 6. The CDR3 consists of 15 residues. CDR1 and CDR2 from the germline V gene are SGHVT and SQSDAQ. The CDR3 here is CASSPRGPRYNEQFF. CDR3 coding DNA: TGTGCCAGCAGCCCCAGGGGGCCTCGCTACAATGAGCAGTTCTTC.

A note on this clone: The CDR3 does not end in the conserved phenylalanine or tryptophan, so this is likely a read error. No DNA is shown, since the ends of the CDR3 on it are uncertain; the CDR3 is the one TCRdb lists. CDR3 region: CASCQRGPSTG. The gene calls are TRBV21-1 and TRBJ2-7; the D call TRBD1 from the table was never checked on the DNA. TRBV21-1 is classified as a pseudogene. The CDR3 is 11 residues long, counting both termini.

This rearrangement joins TRBV10-3 to TRBJ1-2; 10 bases are a match to TRBD1. V lost 5 bases to trimming and J lost 8 bases; unmatched junction nucleotides: 17. The CDR3 contains 17 residues. Per germline, CDR1 ENHRY and CDR2 SYGVKD. The CDR3 sequence: CAISPSRDRGKYGGYTF. In DNA, the CDR3 is TGTGCCATCAGTCCCTCCCGGGACAGGGGAAAGTATGGGGGCTACACCTTC.

V usage is TRBV5-1 and J usage is TRBJ2-3, with 10 bases aligning to TRBD2. This CDR3 contains 17 residues. V trimming: 1 base; J trimming: 1 base; junction bases outside the gene matches: 6. The germline gives CDR1 SGHRS, CDR2 YFSETQ. CDR3 sequence (DNA): TGCGCCAGCAGCTTGTTTGCTAGCGGGGGAGGCACAGATACGCAGTATTTT. It is translated as CASSLFASGGGTDTQYF.

The chain combines TRBV19 with TRBJ2-1, with 9 bases fitting TRBD2. Trimming removed 1 base from V and 7 bases from J; junction bases left unmatched: 5. The CDR3 consists of 15 residues. Germline-derived CDR1 and CDR2 are LNHDA and SQIVND (reference sequence). The CDR3 sequence is CASSIVREGWNEQFF. DNA of the CDR3: TGTGCCAGTAGTATAGTGCGGGAGGGGTGGAATGAGCAGTTCTTC.

The rearrangement uses TRBV5-6 and TRBJ1-1, with 9 bases lining up with TRBD1. The junction had 5 bases not matched to a gene; V was cut back by 4 bases and J by 4 bases. From germline, CDR1 is SGHDT and CDR2 YYEEEE. The CDR3 length is 14 residues. CDR3 loop: CASSHRGRPTEAFF. CDR3 bases: TGTGCCAGCAGCCACAGGGGGCGCCCCACTGAAGCTTTCTTT.

In its sample, this clone ranks as hyperexpanded. The V and J genes are TRBV6-4 and TRBJ2-1; D not resolved. The CDR3 has 13 residues. Trimming removed 4 bases from V and 7 bases from J, with 11 bases in between. Per germline, CDR1 MRHNA and CDR2 SNTAGT. In DNA form, the CDR3 reads TGTGCCAGCAGTGCGGGTTTTGAGAATGAGCAGTTCTTC. This encodes CASSAGFENEQFF.

About this clone: A much larger clone lies one base from this, so it may be a read error. This chain connects TRBV6-1 to TRBJ2-7; a weak D match, TRBD1 (6 bases). The V end lost 3 bases, the J end lost 0 bases, and 9 bases lay between the germline ends. Germline-derived CDR1 and CDR2 are MNHNS and SASEGT. The CDR3 contains 14 residues. The CDR3 DNA is TGTGCCAGCAGTGAGGCGGACAGCTCCTACGAGCAGTACTTC. This codes for CASSEADSSYEQYF.

This chain connects TRBV19 to TRBJ1-5, with D unclear. CDR1 and CDR2 (germline): LNHDA, SQIVND (reference sequence). Deletions cut 6 bases from V and 0 bases from J, with 12 bases between. The CDR3 covers 15 residues. The CDR3: CASRLRDDSNQPQHF. The CDR3 DNA follows: TGTGCCAGTAGGCTTAGAGATGATAGCAATCAGCCCCAGCATTTT.

The chain employs TRBV7-3 and TRBJ1-1, with 8 bases lining up with TRBD1. Trimming took 10 bases from V and 1 from J; bases not matched to a gene: 11. This CDR3 region has 15 residues. Germline V lookup: CDR1 SGHTA, CDR2 FQGTGA. The CDR3 DNA reads TGTGCCACCCACCCCAGGGGGCAACCGAACACTGAAGCTTTCTTT. Translated: CATHPRGQPNTEAFF.

The genes are TRBV9 and TRBJ2-3, with D uncertain. V was pared by 0 bases and J by 5 bases, with 4 bases between. CDR3 length: 12 residues. Per germline, CDR1 SGDLS and CDR2 YYNGEE. The CDR3 DNA reads TGTGCCAGCAGCGTAGATCAAGATACGCAGTATTTT. Protein sequence: CASSVDQDTQYF.

To note about this clone: Relative to the germline gene, one junction end is altered; a read error may explain this. The J gene is TRBJ1-5, the V gene TRBV7-2; TRBD1 matches 7 bases. The CDR3 has 13 residues. The germline CDR1 and CDR2 sequences are SGHTA and FQGNSA. The CDR3 reads CASSLDRAQPQHF. CDR3 DNA sequence: TGTGCCAGCAGTTTAGACAGGGCTCAGCCCCAGCATTTT.

CDR3 loop: CASTNSSLSTDTQYF. CDR3 DNA: TGTGCCAGCACGAACTCTAGCCTTAGCACAGATACGCAGTATTTT. The chain couples TRBV21-1 to TRBJ2-3; the table's D call of TRBD2 was not tested on the DNA. TRBV21-1 is deemed a pseudogene. The CDR3 has 15 residues.

The gene calls are TRBV7-3 and TRBJ2-6; 8 nucleotides align to TRBD1. The CDR3 runs 17 residues. After removal of 6 bases from V and 0 bases from J, the junction contained 7 bases not matched to a gene. Germline-derived CDR1 and CDR2 are SGHTA and FQGTGA. CDR3 nucleotides: TGTGCCAGCAGTTGCCGGGACAGGATCTCTGGGGCCAACGTCCTGACTTTC. Encoded protein: CASSCRDRISGANVLTF.

This clone is termed medium-sized. CDR3 sequence: CASSGRTADTGELFF. The CDR3 nucleotides are TGCGCCAGCAGTGGAAGGACAGCCGACACCGGGGAGCTGTTTTTT. The V gene is TRBV10-1, the J gene TRBJ2-2; maybe TRBD1 (6 bases). The CDR3 is made up of 15 amino acids. Germline V gene sequence: CDR1 WNHNN, CDR2 SYGVQD (reference sequence). Deletions cut 4 bases from V and 3 bases from J, with 12 bases between.